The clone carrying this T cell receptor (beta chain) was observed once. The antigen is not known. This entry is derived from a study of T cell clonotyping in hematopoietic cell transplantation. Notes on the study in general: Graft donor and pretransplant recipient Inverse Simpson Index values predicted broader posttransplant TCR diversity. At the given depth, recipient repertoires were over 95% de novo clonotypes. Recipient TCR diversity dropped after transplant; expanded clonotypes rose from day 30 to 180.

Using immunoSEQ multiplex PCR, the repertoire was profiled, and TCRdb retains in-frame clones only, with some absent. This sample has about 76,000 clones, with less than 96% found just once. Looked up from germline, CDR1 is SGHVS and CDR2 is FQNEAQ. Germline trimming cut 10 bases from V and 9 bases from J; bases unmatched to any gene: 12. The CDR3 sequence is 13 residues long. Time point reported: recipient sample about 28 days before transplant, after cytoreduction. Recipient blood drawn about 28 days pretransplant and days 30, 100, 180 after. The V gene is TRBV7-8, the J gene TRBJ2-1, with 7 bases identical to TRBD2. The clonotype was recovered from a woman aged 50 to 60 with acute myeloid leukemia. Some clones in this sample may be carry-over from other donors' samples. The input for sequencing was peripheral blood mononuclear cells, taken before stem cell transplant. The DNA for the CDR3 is TGTGCCACCGCGAGGGAGGGATTGAGTGAGCAGTTCTTC. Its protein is CATAREGLSEQFF.